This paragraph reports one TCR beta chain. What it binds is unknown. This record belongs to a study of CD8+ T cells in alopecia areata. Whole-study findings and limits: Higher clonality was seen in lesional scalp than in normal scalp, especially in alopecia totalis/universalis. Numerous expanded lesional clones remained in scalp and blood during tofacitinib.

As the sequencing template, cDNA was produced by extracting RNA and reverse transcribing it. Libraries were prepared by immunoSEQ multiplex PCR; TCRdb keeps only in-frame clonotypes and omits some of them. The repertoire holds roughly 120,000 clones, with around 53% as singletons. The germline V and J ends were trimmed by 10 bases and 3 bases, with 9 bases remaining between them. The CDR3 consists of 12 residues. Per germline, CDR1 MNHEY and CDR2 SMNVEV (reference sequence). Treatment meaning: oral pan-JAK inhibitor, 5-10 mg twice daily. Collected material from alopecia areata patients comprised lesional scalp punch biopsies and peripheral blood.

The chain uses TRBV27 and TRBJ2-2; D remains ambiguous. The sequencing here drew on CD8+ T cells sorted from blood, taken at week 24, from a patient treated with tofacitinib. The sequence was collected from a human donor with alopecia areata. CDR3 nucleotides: TGTGCCAACTGGGCCCACACCGGGGAGCTGTTTTTT. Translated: CANWAHTGELFF.